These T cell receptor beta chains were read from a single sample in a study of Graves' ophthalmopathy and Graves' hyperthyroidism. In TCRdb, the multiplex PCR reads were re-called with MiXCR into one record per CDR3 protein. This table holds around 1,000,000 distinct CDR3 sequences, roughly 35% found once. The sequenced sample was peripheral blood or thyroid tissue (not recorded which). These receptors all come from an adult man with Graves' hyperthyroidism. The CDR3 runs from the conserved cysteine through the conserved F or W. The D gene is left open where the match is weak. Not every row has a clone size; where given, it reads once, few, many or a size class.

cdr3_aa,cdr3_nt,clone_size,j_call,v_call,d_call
CASSSGNLEKTGELFF,TGTGCCAGCAGCTCCGGGAACCTCGAGAAGACCGGGGAGCTGTTTTTT,many,TRBJ2-2,TRBV7-9,-
CASRYGAGWNEQYF,TGTGCCAGCAGGTACGGGGCAGGGTGGAACGAGCAGTACTTC,-,TRBJ2-7,TRBV25-1,-
CASSLSGTSKDTQYF,TGTGCCAGCAGCCTATCCGGGACTAGCAAGGATACGCAGTATTTT,-,TRBJ2-3,TRBV7-8,TRBD2
CASSRESQRTQYF,TGTGCCAGCAGCCGGGAATCTCAGAGAACCCAGTACTTC,many,TRBJ2-5,TRBV7-8,-
CSVEPHGARTPSEQYF,TGCAGCGTTGAACCTCACGGGGCGAGGACTCCATCAGAGCAGTACTTC,few,TRBJ2-7,TRBV29-1,-
CASSPTWRSYNSPLHF,TGTGCCAGCAGTCCCACCTGGCGCTCCTATAATTCACCCCTCCACTTT,-,TRBJ1-6,TRBV7-8,-
CASVGGDRGSYEQYF,TGTGCCAGCGTGGGAGGGGACAGGGGCTCCTACGAGCAGTACTTC,many,TRBJ2-7,TRBV2,TRBD1
CSAPTGARPEAFF,TGCAGTGCCCCCACAGGGGCGCGCCCTGAAGCTTTCTTT,-,TRBJ1-1,TRBV20-1,TRBD1
CASTRDRSTGELFF,TGTGCCAGCACCCGGGACCGATCCACCGGGGAGCTGTTTTTT,few,TRBJ2-2,TRBV12-3/TRBV12-4,-
CASSVREWYEQYF,TGTGCCAGCAGCGTCAGGGAGTGGTACGAGCAGTACTTC,many,TRBJ2-7,TRBV2,-
CATSDPGRSFSNEQFF,TGTGCCACCAGTGATCCCGGCCGCTCCTTCAGCAATGAGCAGTTCTTC,few,TRBJ2-1,TRBV24-1,-
CSAEPGQGVEETQYF,TGCAGTGCTGAACCGGGACAGGGAGTTGAAGAGACCCAGTACTTC,-,TRBJ2-5,TRBV20-1,TRBD1
CASSRYLRETQYF,TGTGCCAGCAGTCGGTATTTGCGGGAGACCCAGTACTTC,many,TRBJ2-5,TRBV6-6,-
CASSAPGGPLLDERYF,TGCGCCAGCAGCGCCCCAGGGGGGCCCCTCCTCGACGAGCGGTACTTC,-,TRBJ2-7,TRBV5-1,-
CASPRGPTGANVLTF,TGTGCCAGTCCTAGGGGGCCCACCGGGGCCAACGTCCTGACTTTC,-,TRBJ2-6,TRBV7-9,TRBD1
CATSKGSGGGETQYF,TGTGCCACCAGCAAAGGCTCAGGGGGCGGAGAGACCCAGTACTTC,-,TRBJ2-5,TRBV15,TRBD1
CAISAGQGAYTF,TGTGCCATCAGTGCCGGACAGGGGGCGTACACCTTC,-,TRBJ1-2,TRBV10-3,TRBD1
CSARDFLTSAGMNTEAFF,TGCAGTGCTAGAGATTTTCTTACTTCCGCTGGCATGAACACTGAAGCTTTCTTT,many,TRBJ1-1,TRBV20-1,-
CASSEFGPVGVSIYGYTF,TGTGCCAGCAGTGAATTCGGTCCAGTTGGTGTGTCTATCTATGGCTACACCTTC,many,TRBJ1-2,TRBV2,-
CSVFLYQETQYF,-,-,TRBJ2-5,TRBV20-1,-
CASSLSAMTSGSGSYEQYF,TGTGCCAGCAGCTTAAGCGCTATGACTAGCGGGAGTGGTTCCTACGAGCAGTACTTC,many,TRBJ2-7,TRBV7-9,TRBD2
CASSGPGKTGNTF,TGTGCCAGCAGTGGCCCAGGGAAAACTGGAAACACCTTC,-,TRBJ1-2,TRBV2,-
CAWGRGDGYTF,TGTGCCTGGGGCAGGGGGGATGGCTACACCTTC,-,TRBJ1-2,TRBV30,TRBD1
CAIREAETQYF,TGTGCCATCAGGGAAGCTGAGACCCAGTACTTC,many,TRBJ2-5,TRBV10-3,-
CASSLDRFGELFF,TGTGCCAGCAGCCTAGATCGGTTCGGGGAGCTGTTTTTT,-,TRBJ2-2,TRBV7-8,-
CASSYFQGRTEQYF,TGTGCCAGCAGTTACTTCCAGGGACGGACCGAGCAGTACTTC,many,TRBJ2-7,TRBV6-2/TRBV6-3,-
CASNFGTGEAETQYF,TGTGCCAGCAACTTCGGGACAGGGGAGGCGGAGACCCAGTACTTC,many,TRBJ2-5,TRBV7-9,TRBD1
CASSLQGAVQLGETQYF,TGCGCCAGCAGCCTACAGGGGGCGGTTCAGCTGGGAGAGACCCAGTACTTC,-,TRBJ2-5,TRBV10-2,TRBD1
CASSSGGSKSSYEQYF,TGTGCCAGCAGCTCCGGCGGGTCGAAGAGCTCCTACGAGCAGTACTTC,few,TRBJ2-7,TRBV7-8,-
CASSEFGGTAYEQYF,TGTGCCAGCAGTGAATTCGGTGGGACAGCATACGAGCAGTACTTC,-,TRBJ2-7,TRBV25-1,TRBD1
CASSGRAEKLFF,TGTGCCAGCAGCGGACGGGCCGAAAAACTGTTTTTT,-,TRBJ1-4,TRBV6-5,-
CASSIDGDSYSPLHF,TGTGCCAGCAGTATTGATGGGGACAGTTATTCACCCCTCCACTTT,few,TRBJ1-6,TRBV6-5,TRBD1
CASSLEGTGRRETQYF,TGTGCCAGCAGCTTAGAAGGGACAGGGCGGCGGGAGACCCAGTACTTC,many,TRBJ2-5,TRBV7-8,TRBD1
CATSRARDRAGEKLFF,TGTGCCACCAGCAGGGCCCGGGACAGGGCCGGGGAAAAACTGTTTTTT,many,TRBJ1-4,TRBV15,TRBD1
CSATRLAGGYEQYF,TGCAGTGCTACCAGACTAGCGGGCGGATACGAGCAGTACTTC,few,TRBJ2-7,TRBV20-1,TRBD2
CSFPTGQGTEAFF,TGCAGCTTTCCGACAGGCCAGGGGACTGAAGCTTTCTTT,-,TRBJ1-1,TRBV29-1,-
CASSAGTARYSF,TGTGCCAGCAGCGCCGGGACAGCCCGTTACTCCTTC,-,TRBJ1-2,TRBV7-9,TRBD1
CASSTGAGGKLETQYF,TGTGCCAGCAGCACGGGGGCGGGGGGGAAATTGGAGACCCAGTACTTC,-,TRBJ2-5,TRBV7-9,TRBD2
CSATAGIDGYTF,TGCAGTGCTACAGCAGGAATTGATGGCTACACCTTC,many,TRBJ1-2,TRBV20-1,-
CASSAQGDSYEQYF,TGTGCCAGCAGCGCCCAAGGAGACTCCTACGAGCAGTACTTC,few,TRBJ2-7,TRBV5-4,-
CASSRDRVETQYF,TGTGCCAGCAGCCGGGACAGGGTCGAGACCCAGTACTTC,many,TRBJ2-5,TRBV5-6,TRBD1
CSARDLASEQYF,TGCAGTGCTAGAGATCTAGCTTCCGAGCAGTACTTC,few,TRBJ2-7,TRBV20-1,-
CASLTSDSYGYTF,TGTGCCAGCCTCACCTCGGACAGTTATGGCTACACCTTC,-,TRBJ1-2,TRBV9,-
CASSKYRDTGELFF,TGTGCCAGCAGCAAGTACAGGGACACCGGGGAGCTGTTTTTT,-,TRBJ2-2,TRBV11-2,-
CASLGTEDYGYTF,TGTGCCAGCCTCGGGACAGAGGACTATGGCTACACCTTC,-,TRBJ1-2,TRBV27,TRBD1
CASSQDWANVLTF,TGTGCCAGCAGCCAAGATTGGGCCAACGTCCTGACTTTC,few,TRBJ2-6,TRBV3-1,-
CGSGASPQETQYF,TGTGGTTCCGGTGCGAGCCCCCAAGAGACCCAGTACTTC,-,TRBJ2-5,TRBV5-6,-
CASSRGLTGELFF,TGTGCCAGCAGCAGGGGTTTGACCGGGGAGCTGTTTTTT,many,TRBJ2-2,TRBV7-3,-
CSAKGPVITGSQPQYF,TGCAGTGCTAAGGGTCCCGTGATTACAGGGAGTCAGCCCCAGTACTTC,-,TRBJ2-5,TRBV20-1,-
CASSVAEKSSYEQYF,TGTGCCAGCAGCGTAGCGGAGAAAAGCTCCTACGAGCAGTACTTC,-,TRBJ2-7,TRBV9,-
CATSAGLLNQPQHF,TGTGCCACCAGCGCGGGACTTCTCAATCAGCCCCAGCATTTT,many,TRBJ1-5,TRBV15,-
CASTSLGGSGNTIYF,TGTGCCAGCACGTCATTGGGTGGCTCTGGAAACACCATATATTTT,-,TRBJ1-3,TRBV6-5,-
CASSLGETPRLRYGEAFF,TGTGCCAGCAGCTTGGGCGAGACCCCGCGCCTGAGGTATGGTGAAGCTTTCTTT,-,TRBJ1-1,TRBV5-6,-